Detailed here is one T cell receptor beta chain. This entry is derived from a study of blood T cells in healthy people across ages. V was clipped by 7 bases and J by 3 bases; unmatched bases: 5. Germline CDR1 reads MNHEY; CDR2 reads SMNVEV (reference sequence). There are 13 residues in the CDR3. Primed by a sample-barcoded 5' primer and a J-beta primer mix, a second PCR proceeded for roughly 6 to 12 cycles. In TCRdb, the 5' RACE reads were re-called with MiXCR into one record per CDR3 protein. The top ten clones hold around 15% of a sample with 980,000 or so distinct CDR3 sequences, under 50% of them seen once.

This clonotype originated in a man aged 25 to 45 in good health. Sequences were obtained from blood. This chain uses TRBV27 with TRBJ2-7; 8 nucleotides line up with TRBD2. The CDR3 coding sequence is TGTGCCAGCACTCCCGCGGGGGGCTACGAGCAGTACTTC. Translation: CASTPAGGYEQYF.